These 29 T cell receptor beta chains were all obtained from the same sample, sequenced in a study of blood T cell repertoires in COVID-19 (dated by TCRdb to 2018 to 2020). Library creation used the immunoSEQ multiplex PCR assay. TCRdb stores this immuneACCESS table with in-frame sequences only. Part of the clones is absent; in the studies checked, under half of the shortfall reflects unresolved V genes, and no reason is known for the rest. The sample data list around 260,000 clones, and around 86% of these were observed just once. The biggest ten clones account for approximately 9.8% of the sample. Sequencing was done on a sample of peripheral blood. Receptors originate from a man in his forties who had recovered from COVID-19.

The chain combines TRBV6-5 with TRBJ1-2; D uncertain. V lost 8 bases, J lost 5 bases, and 9 bases lay in between. Germline V gene sequence: CDR1 MNHEY, CDR2 SVGAGI. The CDR3 has 11 amino acids. CDR3 amino acids: CASGEAYGYTF. CDR3 DNA sequence: TGTGCCAGCGGAGAGGCGTATGGCTACACCTTC.

The CDR3 DNA sequence: TGTGCCAGTAGTATCCAGGCGGGCTACAATGAGCAGTTCTTC. Translating gives CASSIQAGYNEQFF. The chain employs TRBV19 and TRBJ2-1, with TRBD2 as a possible D gene (5 bases). Germline V CDR1 and CDR2: LNHDA, SQIVND (reference sequence). Trimming took off 3 bases at V and 3 bases at J, with 9 bases between the two ends. The CDR3 covers 14 residues.

The CDR3 protein is CASSLGGPTYEQYF. CDR3 DNA: TGTGCCAGCAGCTTGGGGGGGCCAACCTACGAGCAGTACTTC. The J gene is TRBJ2-7, the V gene TRBV5-6, with TRBD1 as a possible D gene (6 bases). Trimming removed 0 bases from V and 2 bases from J, with 9 bases in between. Germline V lookup: CDR1 SGHDT, CDR2 YYEEEE. The CDR3 runs 14 residues.

This chain links TRBV5-5 with TRBJ1-1; no definite D call. Germline V lookup: CDR1 SGHKS, CDR2 YYEKEE (reference sequence). CDR3 size: 15 residues. V shed 2 bases and J shed 4 bases, with 15 bases lying between them. The CDR3 DNA reads TGTGCCAGCAGCTTCGCGGGTTGGGGAGGCACTGAAGCTTTCTTT. Protein product: CASSFAGWGGTEAFF.

The chain joins TRBV9 to TRBJ2-2; perhaps TRBD2 as D (6 bases). The CDR3 sequence is 15 residues long. Trimming took off 3 bases at V and 3 bases at J, with 12 bases between the two ends. Germline V gene sequence: CDR1 SGDLS, CDR2 YYNGEE. This CDR3 reads CASSDRDSDTGELFF. The CDR3 DNA is TGTGCCAGCAGCGACCGGGACTCAGACACCGGGGAGCTGTTTTTT.

The chain is built from TRBV19 and TRBJ2-3; possible D gene TRBD2, 5 bases. This CDR3 region has 14 residues. From germline, CDR1 is LNHDA and CDR2 SQIVND (reference sequence). V was trimmed by 5 bases and J by 1 base, leaving 10 bases between them. The CDR3 DNA reads TGTGCCAGTAGTCGAGCGGCTGGCACAGATACGCAGTATTTT. It yields the protein CASSRAAGTDTQYF.

The chain uses TRBV5-1 and TRBJ1-1; D might be TRBD1 (6 bases). Trimming took off 1 base at V and 0 bases at J, with 10 bases between the two ends. Germline-derived CDR1 and CDR2 are SGHRS and YFSETQ. The CDR3 is 15 amino acids. The CDR3, as DNA: TGCGCCAGCAGCTTGTTGACAGGAATGAACACTGAAGCTTTCTTT. It yields the protein CASSLLTGMNTEAFF.

This chain connects TRBV11-3 to TRBJ1-1, with TRBD1 identical over 7 bases. The CDR3 has 16 residues. J gave up 4 bases and V 5 bases, and 13 bases lay outside the gene matches. The germline CDR1 and CDR2 sequences are SGHNT and YENEEA. As DNA, the CDR3 is TGTGCCAGCAGCCCCGGAAGGGGGCCAAGGAGCACTGAAGCTTTCTTT. Translated: CASSPGRGPRSTEAFF.

The chain combines TRBV6-2 or TRBV6-3 with TRBJ2-1; 9 bases fit TRBD2. The germline V gene has CDR1 MNHEY and CDR2 SVGEGT. The ends lost 4 bases at V and 5 bases at J; junction bases unmatched: 9. The CDR3 totals 16 residues. CDR3 region: CASSSPTSGTHNEQFF. The CDR3 coding sequence is TGTGCCAGCAGTTCTCCGACTAGCGGTACTCACAATGAGCAGTTCTTC.

The chain uses TRBV10-3 and TRBJ2-2; D unclear. The CDR3 is 11 residues long. Germline assignment: CDR1 ENHRY and CDR2 SYGVKD. Trimming stripped 6 bases from V and 4 bases from J, with 3 bases between. CDR3: CAISGTGELFF. The CDR3 region has the DNA TGTGCCATCAGCGGCACCGGGGAGCTGTTTTTT.

This sequence joins TRBV15 and TRBJ1-2; 9 nucleotides align to TRBD1. V dropped 5 bases and J dropped 4; count of bases not matched to a gene: 11. The CDR3 consists of 16 residues. Germline V lookup: CDR1 LNHNV, CDR2 YYDKDF (reference sequence). CDR3 in DNA: TGTGCCACCAGCCCTACGAGGGCGACAGGGGGCTATGGCTACACCTTC. This codes for CATSPTRATGGYGYTF. The full variable domain, completed using reference TRBV15 and TRBJ1-2, is DAMVIQNPRYQVTQFGKPVTLSCSQTLNHNVMYWYQQKSSQAPKLLFHYYDKDFNNEADTPDNFQSRRPNTSFCFLDIRSPGLGDTAMYLCATSPTRATGGYGYTFGSGTRLTVV.

This clone was recorded a few times. The chain has TRBV5-4 and TRBJ2-7; 12 bases match TRBD2. Germline trimming cut 3 bases from V and 2 bases from J; bases unmatched to any gene: 3. This CDR3 spans 15 amino acids. Germline lookup yields CDR1 SGHNT and CDR2 YYREEE (reference sequence). The CDR3 DNA reads as TGTGCCAGCAGCTCTGGACTAGCGGGACCCTACGAGCAGTACTTC. Its protein product is CASSSGLAGPYEQYF.

This clone came up a few times. The rearrangement links TRBV6-8 to TRBJ2-2, with D possibly TRBD2 on 5 matching bases. Deletions cut 2 bases from V and 6 bases from J, with 13 bases between. In germline, CDR1 is MNHGY, CDR2 SAAAGT. The CDR3 is made up of 15 amino acids. CDR3: CASSYPTRDPGELFF. The DNA for the CDR3 is TGTGCCAGCAGTTACCCCACTAGAGATCCCGGGGAGCTGTTTTTT.

The chain joins TRBV18 to TRBJ2-3, with TRBD2 identical over 7 bases. Per germline, CDR1 KGHSH and CDR2 LQKENI. V was clipped by 3 bases and J by 0 bases; unmatched bases: 3. The CDR3 runs to 15 residues. The CDR3 reads CASSPSGSSTDTQYF. CDR3 nucleotides: TGTGCCAGCTCACCTAGCGGGTCTAGCACAGATACGCAGTATTTT.

In this sample, this clone turned up once. The rearrangement uses TRBV7-2 and TRBJ2-3; maybe TRBD2 (5 bases). Germline V gene lookup returns CDR1 SGHTA and CDR2 FQGNSA. V lost 5 bases and J lost 10, with 16 bases in between. The CDR3 extends over 13 amino acids. The CDR3 is CASSAPDSLSQYF. CDR3 sequence (DNA): TGTGCCAGCAGCGCCCCGGACTCGTTGTCGCAGTATTTT. Full variable domain (remainder filled in from reference TRBV7-2 and TRBJ2-3): GAGVSQSPSNKVTEKGKDVELRCDPISGHTALYWYRQSLGQGLEFLIYFQGNSAPDKSGLPSDRFSAERTGGSVSTLTIQRTQQEDSAVYLCASSAPDSLSQYFGPGTRLTVL.

The V gene is TRBV27, the J gene TRBJ1-2; D is unresolved. The CDR3 loop spans 16 amino acids. Looked up from germline, CDR1 is MNHEY and CDR2 is SMNVEV (reference sequence). The V end lost 10 bases, the J end lost 2 bases, and 23 bases lay between the germline ends. This chain's CDR3 is CATTTLSRSENYGYTF. In DNA, the CDR3 is TGTGCCACCACCACCCTCAGTAGGAGCGAAAACTATGGCTACACCTTC.

This rearrangement joins TRBV30 to TRBJ1-4; no clear D gene. The CDR3 runs 15 residues. The V gene lost 1 base and the J gene lost 0 bases, with 9 bases spanning the gap. The germline V gene has CDR1 GTSNPN and CDR2 SVGIG (reference sequence). The DNA of the CDR3 is TGTGCCTGGAGTGGAAAAAGCGCAACTAATGAAAAACTGTTTTTT. Protein: CAWSGKSATNEKLFF.

The rearrangement uses TRBV10-3 and TRBJ1-1; 7 positions agree with TRBD1. Germline CDR1 reads ENHRY; CDR2 reads SYGVKD. With 7 bases clipped from V and 4 bases from J, the junction kept 6 bases outside the gene matches. CDR3 length equals 13 residues. CDR3: CAIKGRGVTEAFF. The CDR3 region has the DNA TGTGCCATCAAAGGCAGGGGGGTCACTGAAGCTTTCTTT.

This chain links TRBV29-1 with TRBJ2-1; 8 bases match TRBD2. CDR3 size: 15 residues. The germline V gene encodes CDR1 SQVTM and CDR2 ANQGSEA. V shed 6 bases, J shed 1 base, and the junction held 8 bases outside the gene matches. In DNA, the CDR3 is TGCAGCGTCCCCGGGGGGGGGCGGTCCTACAATGAGCAGTTCTTC. As protein: CSVPGGGRSYNEQFF.

The rearrangement links TRBV19 to TRBJ2-5; D uncertain. V lost 3 bases to trimming and J lost 1 base, with 6 bases between them. Per germline, CDR1 LNHDA and CDR2 SQIVND (reference sequence). The CDR3 loop spans 13 amino acids. The DNA for the CDR3 is TGTGCCAGTAGTATCCACAGCCAAGAGACCCAGTACTTC. The encoded protein is CASSIHSQETQYF.

Remarks on this clone: This may stem from a read error, because a much larger clone lies one nucleotide away. CDR3 protein: CASSNRGNTEAFF. The CDR3 bases are TGTGCCAGCAGCAACAGGGGGAACACTGAAGCTTTCTTT. The chain is built from TRBV12-3 or TRBV12-4 and TRBJ1-1; 7 bases fit TRBD1. The CDR3 runs 13 residues. After removal of 6 bases from V and 1 base from J, the junction contained 2 bases not matched to a gene.

This clone was seen just once. The genes are TRBV7-9 and TRBJ2-3; weak D call: TRBD1 (6 bases). The CDR3 is made up of 14 amino acids. Trimming left V 5 bases short and J 2 bases short, with 11 bases between. The germline CDR1 and CDR2 sequences are SEHNR and FQNEAQ (reference sequence). The CDR3 region is CASSQDRDTDTQYF. DNA of the CDR3: TGTGCCAGCAGCCAGGACAGAGACACAGATACGCAGTATTTT.

The chain recombines TRBV4-1 with TRBJ1-1; a weak D match, TRBD1 (6 bases). V lost 0 bases and J lost 1, with 15 bases in between. The CDR3 extends over 17 amino acids. Germline CDR1 MGHRA, CDR2 YSYEKL. In DNA, the CDR3 is TGCGCCAGCAGCCAAGATGGCATGGGGGGGGCGAACACTGAAGCTTTCTTT. Its protein product is CASSQDGMGGANTEAFF.

The chain is built from TRBV6-1 and TRBJ2-1, with 9 nucleotides matching TRBD1. Germline lookup yields CDR1 MNHNS and CDR2 SASEGT. The V and J ends lost 3 bases and 2 bases, in that order; junction bases with no gene match: 8. CDR3 length: 17 amino acids. This chain's CDR3 is CASSDPRRDRAYNEQFF. Here the CDR3 DNA reads TGTGCCAGCAGTGACCCTCGGCGGGACAGGGCCTACAATGAGCAGTTCTTC.

The V and J genes are TRBV6-5 and TRBJ2-7; 12 nucleotides line up with TRBD2. In germline, CDR1 is MNHEY, CDR2 SVGAGI. The CDR3 loop spans 15 amino acids. V trimming: 4 bases; J trimming: 5 bases; junction bases outside the gene matches: 6. DNA for the CDR3: TGTGCCAGCAGTTCCCGGACTAGCGGGGTGAACGAGCAGTACTTC. It encodes CASSSRTSGVNEQYF.

V and J are TRBV4-1 and TRBJ2-7; 8 positions match TRBD2. The CDR3 spans 17 residues. The trim removed 4 bases at V and 1 base at J, leaving 12 bases unmatched. The V gene's germline CDR1 is MGHRA and CDR2 YSYEKL. The CDR3 loop reads CASSPLSGSRWSYEQYF. CDR3 sequence (DNA): TGCGCCAGCAGCCCTCTCAGCGGGAGCCGGTGGTCCTACGAGCAGTACTTC.

The chain combines TRBV29-1 with TRBJ2-5; 8 nucleotides match TRBD2. CDR3 length: 14 amino acids. CDR1 is SQVTM, CDR2 ANQGSEA, per germline. J gave up 2 bases and V 6 bases, and 8 bases lay outside the gene matches. Here the CDR3 reads CSVGTRLRQETQYF. The CDR3 DNA follows: TGCAGCGTAGGGACTAGACTTCGGCAAGAGACCCAGTACTTC.

The chain's CDR3 is CASSPWTSGVGDTQYF. The DNA for the CDR3 is TGTGCCAGCAGTCCGTGGACTAGCGGGGTTGGCGATACGCAGTATTTT. The chain carries TRBV6-2 or TRBV6-3 and TRBJ2-3; 12 nucleotides match TRBD2. The CDR3 runs to 16 residues. Per germline, CDR1 MNHEY and CDR2 SVGEGT. After removal of 5 bases from V and 6 bases from J, the junction contained 9 bases not matched to a gene.

J is TRBJ2-7 and V is TRBV7-9, with 10 bases identical to TRBD2. The germline V gene encodes CDR1 SEHNR and CDR2 FQNEAQ (reference sequence). Unmatched junction bases numbered 7, after V lost 5 bases and J lost 0 bases. The CDR3 extends over 16 amino acids. This CDR3 reads CASSTTSGVLSYEQYF. DNA of the CDR3: TGTGCCAGCAGCACCACTAGCGGGGTCCTCTCCTACGAGCAGTACTTC.